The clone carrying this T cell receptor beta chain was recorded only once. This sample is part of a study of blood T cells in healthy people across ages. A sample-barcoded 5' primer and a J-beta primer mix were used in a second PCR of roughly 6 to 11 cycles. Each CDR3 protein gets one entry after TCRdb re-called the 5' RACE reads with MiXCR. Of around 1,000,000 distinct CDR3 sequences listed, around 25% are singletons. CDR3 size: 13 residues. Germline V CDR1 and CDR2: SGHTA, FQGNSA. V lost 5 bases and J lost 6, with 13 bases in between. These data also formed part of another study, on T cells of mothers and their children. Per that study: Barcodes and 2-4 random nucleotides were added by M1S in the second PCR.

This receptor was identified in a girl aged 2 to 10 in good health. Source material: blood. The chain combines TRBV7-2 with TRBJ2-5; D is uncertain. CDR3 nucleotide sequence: TGTGCCAGCAGCACAACGAGAGCCCAGACCCAGTACTTC. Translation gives CASSTTRAQTQYF.